This T cell receptor (beta chain) emerged from a study of blood T cell repertoires in COVID-19. Germline V gene sequence: CDR1 MNHEY, CDR2 SVGAGI. The CDR3 length is 11 residues. V gave up 7 bases and J gave up 11 bases; unmatched junction bases: 6. The table came from immunoSEQ multiplex PCR; TCRdb's copy has only in-frame clones and leaves some out. The sample lists under 300,000 clones, approximately 83% occurring once. Input material: peripheral blood. This receptor was identified in a woman aged 45-65 years who had recovered from COVID-19. The V and J genes are TRBV6-5 and TRBJ2-3; 7 positions match TRBD2. Here the CDR3 DNA reads TGTGCCAGCATCGGGGGGATTGTGCAGTATTTT. Protein product: CASIGGIVQYF.